This TCR beta chain was obtained from a study of T-cell reconstitution after alpha-beta-depleted transplantation in children (dated by TCRdb to about 2016). Regarding the research as a whole: The study quantitatively tracked T-cell immune reconstitution after TCRalphabeta/CD19-depleted allogeneic hematopoietic cell transplantation in children using TCR repertoire profiling.

Libraries were made using PCR. Instrument used: Illumina HiSeq 2500. To normalize quantification of the TCRbeta repertoire, the TCR libraries were built with molecular barcoding that relied on unique molecular identifiers. TCRdb cleaned the public reads at Q25 with fastp, built clones with MiXCR and kept in-frame beta chains. Entries that share a CDR3 protein sequence are merged under the most common genes and DNA. This sample holds some 490,000 distinct CDR3 sequences; under 15% were observed only once. More than 5.5% of the sample lies in the top ten. Concerning this clonotype: This clone's antigen is unknown. No clone much larger than this one lies a single base away; base qualities are absent.

CDR1 and CDR2, looked up from the germline V gene, are MGHRA and YSYEKL. The CDR3, from cysteine to phenylalanine, totals 15 residues. The DNA shown is the 45-base CDR3, in frame from base 1. Unmatched junction bases come to 3, with V trimmed by 2 bases and J by 3 bases. The sequence was collected from a human donor who donated a stem cell graft to a child with combined immunodeficiency. The rearrangement joined TRBV4-1 to TRBJ2-7; 11 junctional bases match TRBD2. Here the sequenced sample was PBMCs from the stem cell graft donor, taken from the stem cell graft. CDR3 reads: CASSQTSGGDYEQYF. The DNA reads TGCGCCAGCAGCCAAACTAGCGGGGGAGACTACGAGCAGTACTTC.